This T cell receptor beta chain was identified in a study of response to subunit inactivated influenza vaccine listed by TCRdb under 2018. With regard to the full study: The study used deep quantitative T cell receptor repertoire profiling to track responses to a trivalent subunit inactivated influenza vaccine.

The library relied on RT-PCR. Sequenced on an Illumina HiSeq 2500. The raw public data were reprocessed by TCRdb itself: fastp quality trimming at Q25, MiXCR clonotype calling, in-frame beta chains only. Each CDR3 protein appears once, grouped with its most common genes and DNA. This sample has under 850,000 distinct CDR3 sequences in its table, and approximately 17% of those were observed once. The ten biggest clones cover about a tenth of the sample. From its cysteine to its phenylalanine, the CDR3 spans 15 amino acids. Only the CDR3 DNA is retained, 45 bases long and in frame from the first base. V and J lose 7 bases and 7 bases, and a span of 20 bases separates them. This clonotype was observed at least ten times. Its antigen is unknown. No quality values exist for individual bases; no much larger clone is one base distant. The paper as a whole reports these results and caveats: The authors suggested that each seasonal influenza vaccination may recruit only a limited number of new T cells.

The sequence derives from a man aged 45 to 65 who received an inactivated influenza vaccine. Donor details come from another sample of the same person, matched by shared clones. The sample was PBMCs from blood, taken roughly 5 days after vaccination. The chain uses TRBV12-3 or TRBV12-4 and TRBJ2-1; tentative D gene TRBD2, with 6 bases matching. The CDR3 region has the sequence CASTGDSQNSNEQFF. At the DNA level, the sequence is TGTGCCAGCACCGGGGACTCGCAAAATTCTAATGAGCAGTTCTTC.